The entry below describes one T cell receptor (beta chain). As yet, its antigen is unknown. J lost 4 bases, V lost 2 bases, and 2 bases had no gene match. Germline CDR1 reads SEHNR; CDR2 reads FQNEAQ (reference sequence). CDR3 length: 14 residues. TCRdb ran MiXCR on the multiplex PCR reads and lists one entry per CDR3 protein. Of around 300,000 distinct CDR3 sequences listed, 30% to 35% are singletons. This sample is part of a study of breast tumors, draining lymph nodes, adjacent tissues. Whole-study findings and limits: Findings are consistent with lymph node origin and intratumoral expansion of most tumor T cells. That most tumor T cells come from lymph nodes remained unproven. Tumor TCR diversity was below lymph nodes but above nontumor tissue. Luminal-like breast cancer showed significantly higher tumor–nontumor repertoire similarity than basal-like.

Breast cancer patients provided tissue from their axillary draining lymph nodes. The sample consisted of axillary lymph node tissue. The chain employs TRBV7-9 and TRBJ1-5, with 7 bases lining up with TRBD1. This receptor was obtained from a female donor with breast cancer. Some clones in this sample may be carry-over from other donors' samples. The CDR3, as DNA: TGTGCCAGCAGCTTATGGGGACAGAATCAGCCCCAGCATTTT. Translating gives CASSLWGQNQPQHF.